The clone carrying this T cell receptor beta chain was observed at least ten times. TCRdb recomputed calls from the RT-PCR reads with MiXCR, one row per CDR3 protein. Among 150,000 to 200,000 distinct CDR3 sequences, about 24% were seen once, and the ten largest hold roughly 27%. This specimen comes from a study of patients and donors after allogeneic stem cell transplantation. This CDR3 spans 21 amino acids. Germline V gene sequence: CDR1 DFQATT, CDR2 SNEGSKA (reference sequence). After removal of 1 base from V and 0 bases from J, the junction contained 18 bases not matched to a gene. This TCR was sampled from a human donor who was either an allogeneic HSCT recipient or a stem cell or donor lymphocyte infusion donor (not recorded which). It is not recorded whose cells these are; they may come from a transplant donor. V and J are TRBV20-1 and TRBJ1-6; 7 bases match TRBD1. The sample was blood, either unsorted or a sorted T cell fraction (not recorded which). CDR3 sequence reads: CSARAPPNRDSLSSYNSPLHF. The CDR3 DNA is TGCAGTGCTAGAGCCCCACCTAATCGGGACAGCCTCAGCTCCTATAATTCACCCCTCCACTTT.